This entry is about one T cell receptor beta chain. The table lists this clone with a few counts. The antigen it recognizes is unknown. No much larger clonotype is one base removed from it; base qualities were not supplied. This entry belongs to a study of T cell responses to AZD1222 COVID-19 vaccine (TCRdb year 2021). Looking at the study overall: AZD1222 recipients with second doses at about 4 weeks or about 12 weeks were pooled, because spike-specific TCR depth and breadth did not differ between schedules. TCR sequencing was performed for 230 to 250 trial participants, of whom some 200 were given two doses of AZD1222 and approximately 26 were given two doses of MenACWY control vaccine. Trial participants were enrolled into age subgroups of 18-55, 56-69 and 70-plus years, which contained about 160, 30 and 59 TCR-sequenced participants, respectively.

The CDR3 regions of human TCRbeta chains were subjected to immunosequencing. In the paper's pipeline: TCRs in the repertoires were matched against a reference library of SARS-CoV-2-specific TCRs that had been generated with the MIRA antigen-specificity platform. Breadth meant the fraction of unique TCRs that were SARS-CoV-2-associated, whereas depth meant the fraction of total T cells that were SARS-CoV-2-associated. Using the MIRA data, each spike-specific TCR was mapped to the spike region that the TCR reacts to and placed in a CD4 or CD8 class. Log10-transformed breadth and depth values were compared by one-way ANOVA with Sidak's multiple comparisons tests. This immuneACCESS table, as held by TCRdb, lists in-frame sequences with V and J called but not all clones. Of the missing ones, under half trace to an unresolved V gene in checked studies; the others have no known cause. The D gene and trimming were derived from the DNA, and the V and J assignments and clone size from that table. The sample profile shows 130,000 to 150,000 clones; around 90% of them were found once. The ten largest clonotypes hold over 1.5% of the sample.

The CDR3 sequence holds 19 residues, the cysteine and phenylalanine included. CDR3 DNA only is kept here, 57 bases in frame from base 1. CDR1 and CDR2, per the germline V gene (reference sequence), are MNHEY and SMNVEV. Between the V and J ends, shortened by 3 bases and 8 bases respectively, the junction contains 29 bases. The time point label for this specimen denotes: baseline before first vaccination. Vaccinee samples were obtained from the UK trials COV001 and COV002, which included a single-blind randomized controlled phase 2/3 trial of AZD1222 (ChAdOx1 nCoV-19) in healthy adults. Trial participant PBMC samples were collected at day 0 and day 28 after the second dose for TCRbeta chain sequencing. Paper-wide results and their limitations: In the small 56-69-year group, the increase in depth fell short of significance, most likely because of low power. No day 14 peak-response samples were available, so repertoires were characterized only after the peak T cell response. Conclusions about previously exposed vaccinees are limited, since just five or six AZD1222 recipients were seropositive for SARS-CoV-2 at baseline. The whole spike protein was spanned by vaccine-associated CD4 TCRs, and dominant responses were seen in regions 160-218 and 743-854. A significant rise in spike-specific TCR breadth and depth was observed after two AZD1222 doses relative to day 0 and relative to MenACWY recipients. Reportedly, almost half of the unique spike-specific TCRs recognized epitopes lying outside the regions that are mutated in the B.1.351 and B.1.1.7 variants. Participants were mostly white British, with more females than males. The authors suggested clonal diversity may have been underestimated.

This receptor was identified in an adult in good health. The V gene is TRBV27 and the J gene is TRBJ1-5, with the D gene uncertain. Sequences were derived from peripheral blood, sampled on day 0 of AZD1222 vaccination. In nucleotide form, the sequence is TGTGCCAGCAGTTTCTCCCCCCCCTTGGGAAGGGCCTTGAGGGAGCCCCAGCATTTT. Translation gives CASSFSPPLGRALREPQHF.